These 9 T cell receptor beta chains were sequenced from one sample in a study of radiotherapy plus CTLA-4 blockade in lung cancer. Clones were read by immunoSEQ multiplex PCR, and TCRdb kept only the in-frame ones, dropping some. The sample lists roughly 66,000 clones, approximately 80% occurring once. The material sequenced was peripheral blood, taken from a patient treated with radiotherapy plus ipilimumab. These receptors came from a human donor with non-small cell lung cancer who had a partial response to radiotherapy plus ipilimumab.

This chain connects TRBV11-3 to TRBJ2-1; TRBD2 aligns across 9 bases. Germline V gene sequence: CDR1 SGHNT, CDR2 YENEEA. The J segment lost 2 bases and the V segment lost 4 bases, leaving 3 bases of the junction unmatched. This CDR3 has 15 residues. In DNA, the CDR3 is TGTGCCAGCAGCTACGCTAGCGGGACCTACAATGAGCAGTTCTTC. It yields the protein CASSYASGTYNEQFF.

This clone was observed a single time. The chain is built from TRBV19 and TRBJ1-5; TRBD1 aligns across 7 bases. The CDR3 loop spans 15 amino acids. From germline, CDR1 is LNHDA and CDR2 SQIVND (reference sequence). The V gene end was trimmed by 5 bases and the J gene end by 2 bases; junction bases not matched to a gene: 6. The CDR3: CASSSRDSRNQPQHF. The DNA for the CDR3 is TGTGCCAGTAGTTCCCGGGACAGCCGCAATCAGCCCCAGCATTTT.

This chain connects TRBV2 to TRBJ1-5, with TRBD1 matching over 12 bases. Per the germline V gene, CDR1 is SNHLY and CDR2 is FYNNEI. The CDR3 covers 14 residues. J gave up 7 bases and V 4 bases, and 2 bases lay outside the gene matches. CDR3 sequence: CASSGGTGGQPQHF. The CDR3 coding sequence is TGTGCCAGCAGTGGGGGGACAGGGGGCCAGCCCCAGCATTTT.

This clone was picked up a small number of times. This chain joins TRBV30 and TRBJ2-3, with 9 bases identical to TRBD2. The CDR3 runs to 15 residues. Trimming at V came to 7 bases and at J to 4 bases, leaving 12 bases not matched to a gene. The V gene's germline CDR1 is GTSNPN and CDR2 SVGIG (reference sequence). The DNA of the CDR3 is TGTGCCTCCCCTGGGGATAGCGGGAGTCCAGATACGCAGTATTTT. Protein: CASPGDSGSPDTQYF.

This sequence joins TRBV6-6 and TRBJ1-5; D unclear. CDR3 size: 14 residues. Trimming cost V 5 bases and J 0 bases, with 8 bases left between them. Looked up from germline, CDR1 is MNHNY and CDR2 is SVGAGI (reference sequence). CDR3 nucleotide sequence: TGTGCCAGCAGTCCCCAAAATAGCAATCAGCCCCAGCATTTT. Protein product: CASSPQNSNQPQHF.

The chain recombines TRBV5-1 with TRBJ1-2; 8 nucleotides align to TRBD1. CDR1 is SGHRS, CDR2 YFSETQ, per germline. The V segment lost 4 bases and the J segment 4 bases; nucleotides outside the gene matches: 9. The CDR3 spans 15 residues. This CDR3 reads CASSTDRDPSYGYTF. CDR3 nucleotide sequence: TGCGCCAGCAGCACGGACAGGGACCCTTCCTATGGCTACACCTTC.

J is TRBJ2-3 and V is TRBV27; 8 bases align to TRBD2. V shed 8 bases and J 3 bases; nucleotides not matched to a gene: 7. This CDR3 has 14 residues. CDR1 and CDR2 from the germline V gene are MNHEY and SMNVEV (reference sequence). CDR3 protein: CASSWTSSTDTQYF. The CDR3, as DNA: TGTGCCAGCTCATGGACTAGCAGTACAGATACGCAGTATTTT.

The V and J genes are TRBV30 and TRBJ1-2, with 8 nucleotides matching TRBD1. The CDR3 extends over 14 amino acids. Germline-derived CDR1 and CDR2 are GTSNPN and SVGIG (reference sequence). Trimming cost V 2 bases and J 10 bases; bases outside gene matches: 12. The chain's CDR3 is CAWSPSPRTGLYTF. The CDR3, as DNA: TGTGCCTGGAGTCCATCCCCCCGGACAGGGCTCTACACCTTC.

This sequence joins TRBV18 and TRBJ2-2; D uncertain. This CDR3 is 14 amino acids long. V gave up 0 bases and J gave up 2 bases, with 4 bases separating them. The germline CDR1 and CDR2 sequences are KGHSH and LQKENI. Here the CDR3 DNA reads TGTGCCAGCTCACCACCGTCAAACACCGGGGAGCTGTTTTTT. This gives the protein CASSPPSNTGELFF.